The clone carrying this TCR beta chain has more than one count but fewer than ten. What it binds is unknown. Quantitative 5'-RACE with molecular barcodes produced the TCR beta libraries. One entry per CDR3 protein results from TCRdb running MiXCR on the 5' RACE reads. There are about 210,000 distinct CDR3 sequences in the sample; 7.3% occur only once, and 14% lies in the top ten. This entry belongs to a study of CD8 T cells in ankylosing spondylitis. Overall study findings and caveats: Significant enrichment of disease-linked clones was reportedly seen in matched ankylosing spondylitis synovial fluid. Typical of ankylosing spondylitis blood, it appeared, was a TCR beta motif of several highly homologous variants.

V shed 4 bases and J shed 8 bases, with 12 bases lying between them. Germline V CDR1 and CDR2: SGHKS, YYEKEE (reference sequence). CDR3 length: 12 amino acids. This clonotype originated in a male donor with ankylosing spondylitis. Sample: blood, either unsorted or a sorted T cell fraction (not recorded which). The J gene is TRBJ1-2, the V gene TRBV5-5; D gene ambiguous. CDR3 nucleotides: TGTGCCAGCAGCACGTCTAAACGGGGCTACACCTTC. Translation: CASSTSKRGYTF.